These 20 T cell receptor beta chains were all obtained from the same sample, sequenced in a study of cytomegalovirus exposure and HLA in healthy donors. Researchers ran the PCR with 60 Vbeta and 13 Jbeta primers. The protocol was immunoSEQ multiplex PCR, while the TCRdb copy is restricted to in-frame clones and leaves out a portion. The table has more than 70,000 clones, around four fifths seen once. The sample taken for sequencing was PBMCs. The receptor set was obtained from a boy under 18 in good health and CMV-seronegative.

The chain couples TRBV19 to TRBJ1-5, with D perhaps TRBD1 (6 bases). This CDR3 region has 15 residues. CDR1 LNHDA and CDR2 SQIVND come from the germline V gene (reference sequence). Trimming stripped 5 bases from V and 7 bases from J, with 18 bases between. The CDR3 sequence: CASSPSPIGQQPQHF. CDR3 DNA sequence: TGTGCCAGTAGTCCCTCACCTATTGGACAGCAGCCCCAGCATTTT.

The V gene is TRBV6-6, the J gene TRBJ1-2, with 7 nucleotides matching TRBD1. Germline-derived CDR1 and CDR2 are MNHNY and SVGAGI (reference sequence). J was trimmed by 3 bases and V by 2 bases; bases with no gene match: 6. The CDR3 loop spans 15 amino acids. The CDR3 coding sequence is TGTGCCAGCAGTTACGCCGAGGGACAGTACTATGGCTACACCTTC. This gives the protein CASSYAEGQYYGYTF.

This chain connects TRBV5-4 to TRBJ2-7, with TRBD2 as a possible D gene (6 bases). Trimming took 4 bases from V and 1 from J, leaving 12 bases between them. The germline CDR1 and CDR2 sequences are SGHNT and YYREEE (reference sequence). This CDR3 comprises 14 residues. CDR3 sequence reads: CASSPVTSSYEQYF. CDR3 in DNA: TGTGCCAGCAGCCCGGTGACTAGTTCCTACGAGCAGTACTTC.

There are a few counts of this clone. The chain joins TRBV4-3 to TRBJ1-5, with TRBD1 identical over 7 bases. Germline V CDR1 and CDR2: LGHNA, YSLEER. The CDR3 has 17 residues. Trimming removed 4 bases from V and 3 bases from J; junction bases left unmatched: 12. CDR3 region: CASSPSIRDSPNQPQHF. The CDR3 region has the DNA TGCGCCAGCAGCCCCAGTATCCGGGACAGTCCCAATCAGCCCCAGCATTTT.

J is TRBJ2-1 and V is TRBV4-3, with D possibly TRBD2 on 6 matching bases. The germline V gene has CDR1 LGHNA and CDR2 YSLEER. Deletions cut 3 bases from V and 1 base from J, with 16 bases between. CDR3 length equals 17 residues. In DNA, the CDR3 is TGCGCCAGCAGCCAGGAGGGGTGGGGGGAATCCTACAATGAGCAGTTCTTC. This encodes CASSQEGWGESYNEQFF.

This clone has a handful of counts. This chain uses TRBV19 with TRBJ1-1; the match to TRBD1 covers 7 bases. The length of the CDR3 is 14 residues. Germline CDR1 and CDR2: LNHDA and SQIVND (reference sequence). V lost 4 bases, J lost 10 bases, and 12 bases stayed unmatched. Here the CDR3 reads CASSTPQGNEGAFF. CDR3 DNA sequence: TGTGCCAGTAGTACGCCACAGGGGAACGAAGGAGCTTTCTTT. Full variable domain (rest looked up from reference TRBV19 and TRBJ1-1): DGGITQSPKYLFRKEGQNVTLSCEQNLNHDAMYWYRQDPGQGLRLIYYSQIVNDFQKGDIAEGYSVSREKKESFPLTVTSAQKNPTAFYLCASSTPQGNEGAFFGQGTRLTVV.

This clone was detected only a few times. This chain uses TRBV28 with TRBJ1-1, with a tentative D call TRBD1 (6 bases). This CDR3 has 14 residues. The germline V gene has CDR1 MDHEN and CDR2 SYDVKM. Between the trimmed V and J ends, which lost 6 bases and 1 base, there was a span of 12 bases. In DNA, the CDR3 is TGTGCCAGCAGGAGGGCAGGGGCGAACACTGAAGCTTTCTTT. Translating gives CASRRAGANTEAFF.

This clone appeared a few times. The chain combines TRBV27 with TRBJ1-5, with D hard to call. Germline V CDR1 and CDR2: MNHEY, SMNVEV (reference sequence). Between the trimmed V and J ends, which lost 0 bases and 4 bases, there was a span of 4 bases. The CDR3 has 13 residues. CDR3: CASSLSQNQPQHF. The CDR3, as DNA: TGTGCCAGCAGTTTATCGCAGAATCAGCCCCAGCATTTT.

V gene TRBV18 combines with J gene TRBJ1-1, with no clear D. CDR1 is KGHSH and CDR2 is LQKENI in the germline V gene. This CDR3 spans 15 amino acids. Between the trimmed V and J ends, which lost 0 bases and 3 bases, there was a span of 11 bases. The CDR3 is CASSPPRSGDTEAFF. CDR3 sequence (DNA): TGTGCCAGCTCACCACCGAGGTCCGGGGACACTGAAGCTTTCTTT.

The CDR3 DNA is TGCGCCAGCAGCCAAGGGGGAGGGACCCTAACCTACGAGCAGTACTTC. Translating gives CASSQGGGTLTYEQYF. The chain couples TRBV4-3 to TRBJ2-7; 7 bases map to TRBD2. The ends lost 1 base at V and 2 bases at J; junction bases unmatched: 8. Germline CDR1 reads LGHNA; CDR2 reads YSLEER. This CDR3 has 16 residues.

With regard to this clone: The identical CDR3 is also encoded by other nucleotide sequences in the sample. The CDR3 reads CASSLDRDYEQYF. In DNA form, the CDR3 reads TGTGCCAGCAGCTTGGACAGAGACTACGAGCAGTACTTC. This sequence joins TRBV5-4 and TRBJ2-7; D gene ambiguous. Trimming took off 0 bases at V and 3 bases at J, with 7 bases between the two ends. The CDR3 is made up of 13 amino acids. Germline V gene lookup returns CDR1 SGHNT and CDR2 YYREEE (reference sequence).

CDR3 loop: CASSEMDREGQPQHF. In DNA form, the CDR3 reads TGTGCCAGCAGTGAGATGGACAGGGAGGGACAGCCCCAGCATTTT. The chain is built from TRBV6-1 and TRBJ1-5; 8 bases map to TRBD1. CDR3 length: 15 amino acids. V was pared by 3 bases and J by 7 bases, with 8 bases of the junction left unmatched. Germline CDR1 reads MNHNS; CDR2 reads SASEGT.

The chain combines TRBV2 with TRBJ1-1; 8 nucleotides match TRBD1. The trim removed 5 bases at V and 5 bases at J, leaving 7 bases unmatched. The CDR3 is 14 residues long. Germline V CDR1 and CDR2: SNHLY, FYNNEI. This chain's CDR3 is CASSLQRTGTEAFF. The DNA for the CDR3 is TGTGCCAGCAGTTTACAAAGGACAGGGACTGAAGCTTTCTTT.

In its sample, this clone was seen a few times. This chain uses TRBV7-2 with TRBJ2-1, with 9 bases identical to TRBD2. Germline values: CDR1 SGHTA, CDR2 FQGNSA. CDR3 size: 15 residues. After removal of 5 bases from V and 2 bases from J, the junction contained 4 bases not matched to a gene. The CDR3 sequence is CASSLQRGAYNEQFF. CDR3 in DNA: TGTGCCAGCAGCCTCCAGCGGGGGGCCTACAATGAGCAGTTCTTC. Full variable domain (remainder filled in from reference TRBV7-2 and TRBJ2-1): GAGVSQSPSNKVTEKGKDVELRCDPISGHTALYWYRQSLGQGLEFLIYFQGNSAPDKSGLPSDRFSAERTGGSVSTLTIQRTQQEDSAVYLCASSLQRGAYNEQFFGPGTRLTVL.

This clone was counted only a few times. The chain carries TRBV19 and TRBJ1-1; D uncertain. This CDR3 spans 11 amino acids. In germline, CDR1 is LNHDA, CDR2 SQIVND (reference sequence). The V end was cut by 5 bases, the J end by 5 bases, with 6 bases between. For the CDR3, the DNA is TGTGCCAGTAGTCAGGTGACTGAAGCTTTCTTT. Its translation is CASSQVTEAFF. The variable domain in full, completed from reference TRBV19 and TRBJ1-1, reads DGGITQSPKYLFRKEGQNVTLSCEQNLNHDAMYWYRQDPGQGLRLIYYSQIVNDFQKGDIAEGYSVSREKKESFPLTVTSAQKNPTAFYLCASSQVTEAFFGQGTRLTVV.

This chain connects TRBV5-4 to TRBJ1-1; D is perhaps TRBD1 (6 bases). This CDR3 region has 13 residues. V shed 3 bases and J shed 6 bases, with 12 bases lying between them. Germline CDR1 SGHNT, CDR2 YYREEE (reference sequence). The CDR3 bases are TGTGCCAGCAGCTCGGGGGGCACCGCTGAAGCTTTCTTT. It yields the protein CASSSGGTAEAFF. The complete variable domain, with remaining parts taken from reference TRBV5-4 and TRBJ1-1, reads ETGVTQSPTHLIKTRGQQVTLRCSSQSGHNTVSWYQQALGQGPQFIFQYYREEENGRGNFPPRFSGLQFPNYSSELNVNALELDDSALYLCASSSGGTAEAFFGQGTRLTVV.

The gene calls are TRBV15 and TRBJ2-3, with D possibly TRBD2 on 5 matching bases. Germline assignment: CDR1 LNHNV and CDR2 YYDKDF (reference sequence). The CDR3 consists of 15 residues. V was cut by 1 base and J by 1 base, with 9 bases left in between. The CDR3: CATSRVRGRTDTQYF. DNA for the CDR3: TGTGCCACCAGCAGAGTTCGGGGTCGCACAGATACGCAGTATTTT.

The V and J genes are TRBV27 and TRBJ1-1; a weak D match, TRBD1 (6 bases). Trimming pared 5 bases from V and 3 bases from J, leaving 13 bases between. The CDR3 has 14 residues. CDR1 is MNHEY and CDR2 is SMNVEV in the germline V gene (reference sequence). In nucleotides, the CDR3 is TGTGCCAGCAGTCCCCGACAGGTCCACACTGAAGCTTTCTTT. Its protein product is CASSPRQVHTEAFF.

The genes are TRBV6-1 and TRBJ2-7, with TRBD2 identical over 10 bases. With V trimmed by 4 bases and J by 4 bases, 7 bases remained unmatched. CDR1 and CDR2 from the germline V gene are MNHNS and SASEGT. This CDR3 region has 15 residues. This CDR3 reads CASSGSSGSRYEQYF. The CDR3, as DNA: TGTGCCAGCAGTGGCTCTAGCGGGAGCCGTTACGAGCAGTACTTC.

V gene TRBV4-1 combines with J gene TRBJ2-3; 12 bases match TRBD2. With V trimmed by 0 bases and J by 3 bases, 7 bases remained unmatched. Per the germline V gene, CDR1 is MGHRA and CDR2 is YSYEKL. This CDR3 spans 18 amino acids. CDR3 in amino acids: CASSQERLAGVDTDTQYF. As DNA, the CDR3 is TGCGCCAGCAGCCAAGAGAGACTAGCGGGAGTGGATACAGATACGCAGTATTTT.